This section outlines one T cell receptor beta chain sequence together with its context. This entry is derived from a study of control samples from healthy donors and cancer patients. V lost 8 bases to trimming and J lost 3 bases; unmatched junction nucleotides: 7. The CDR3 consists of 14 residues. Germline values: CDR1 SNHLY, CDR2 FYNNEI. Assay used: immunoSEQ multiplex PCR; TCRdb lists only in-frame clones, some missing. The repertoire includes around 82,000 clones, around 87% of them detected once, and roughly 20% sits in the top ten. Specimen: blood. The source of this sequence is a man aged 50 to 60 in good health. This chain joins TRBV2 and TRBJ2-7; 10 bases match TRBD2. The CDR3 reads CASRKAGGNYEQYV. The CDR3 nucleotides read TGTGCCAGCCGTAAAGCGGGGGGGAACTACGAGCAGTACGTC.